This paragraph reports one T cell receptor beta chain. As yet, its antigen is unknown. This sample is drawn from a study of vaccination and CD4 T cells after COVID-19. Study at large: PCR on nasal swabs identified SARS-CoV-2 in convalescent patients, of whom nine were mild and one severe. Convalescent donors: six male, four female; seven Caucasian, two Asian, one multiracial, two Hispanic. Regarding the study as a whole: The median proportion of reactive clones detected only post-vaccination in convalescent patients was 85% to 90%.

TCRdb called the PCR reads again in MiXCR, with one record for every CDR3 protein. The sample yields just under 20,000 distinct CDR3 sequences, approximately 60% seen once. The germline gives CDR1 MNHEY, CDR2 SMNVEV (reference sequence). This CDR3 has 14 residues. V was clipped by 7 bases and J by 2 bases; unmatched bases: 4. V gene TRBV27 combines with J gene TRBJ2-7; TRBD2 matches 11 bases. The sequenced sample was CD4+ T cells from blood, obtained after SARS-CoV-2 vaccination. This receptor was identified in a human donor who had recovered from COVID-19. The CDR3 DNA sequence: TGTGCCAGCAAAGGACTAGCGGGCCCCTACGAGCAGTACTTC. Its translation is CASKGLAGPYEQYF.